This TCR beta chain was retrieved from a study of cytomegalovirus exposure and HLA in healthy donors. These donors counted as nominally healthy when sampled, but unrecorded immune exposures were likely. The CDR3 has 12 amino acids. Trimming left V 3 bases short and J 6 bases short, with 8 bases between. Germline CDR1 reads MGHDK; CDR2 reads SYGVNS. The PCR used 60 Vbeta and 13 Jbeta primers. Here immunoSEQ multiplex PCR was the method, and the copy in TCRdb shows in-frame clones only, minus some. The table shows just under 95,000 clones, with approximately 84% occurring only once. Sequenced: PBMCs. This receptor was identified in a young woman in good health and CMV-seropositive. This sequence joins TRBV25-1 and TRBJ1-2; maybe TRBD1 (6 bases). DNA for the CDR3: TGTGCCAGCAGTGAGTGGGGGCATGGCTACACCTTC. It specifies CASSEWGHGYTF.